This T cell receptor beta chain was identified in a study of cytotoxic CD8 clonotypes in ibrutinib-treated CLL. For the study at large: Response samples were taken after a median of around 11 months on treatment, range 6 to 36.

V was clipped by 4 bases and J by 1 base, with 5 bases between them. This CDR3 is 13 amino acids long. Germline CDR1 KGHSH, CDR2 LQKENI. The data were produced by immunoSEQ multiplex PCR, yet TCRdb's version contains in-frame clones alone and is incomplete. This sample has 110,000 to 150,000 clones, with 70% to 80% found just once. The chain has TRBV18 and TRBJ1-5, with D maybe TRBD1 (5 bases). Sequenced material: PBMCs, taken after 24 months of ibrutinib treatment. The TCR sequence derives from a human donor with chronic lymphocytic leukemia. The CDR3 here is CASSRQSNQPQHF. In DNA form, the CDR3 reads TGTGCCAGCTCACGACAGAGCAATCAGCCCCAGCATTTT. Together with reference TRBV18 and TRBJ1-5, the CDR3 gives the full variable domain: NAGVMQNPRHLVRRRGQEARLRCSPMKGHSHVYWYRQLPEEGLKFMVYLQKENIIDESGMPKERFSAEFPKEGPSILRIQQVVRGDSAAYFCASSRQSNQPQHFGDGTRLSIL.